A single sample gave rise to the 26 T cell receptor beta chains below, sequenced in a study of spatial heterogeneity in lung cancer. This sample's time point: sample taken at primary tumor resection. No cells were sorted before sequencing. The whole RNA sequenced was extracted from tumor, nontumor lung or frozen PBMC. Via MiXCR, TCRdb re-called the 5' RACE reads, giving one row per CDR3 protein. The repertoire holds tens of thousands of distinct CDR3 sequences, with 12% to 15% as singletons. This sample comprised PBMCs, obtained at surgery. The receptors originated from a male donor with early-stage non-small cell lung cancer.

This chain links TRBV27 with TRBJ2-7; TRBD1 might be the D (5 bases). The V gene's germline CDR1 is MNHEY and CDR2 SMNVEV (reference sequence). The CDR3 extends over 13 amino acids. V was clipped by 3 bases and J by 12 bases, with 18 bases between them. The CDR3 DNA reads TGTGCCAGCAGTTTCCCGGAGACAGATTCGCGGTACTTC. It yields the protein CASSFPETDSRYF.

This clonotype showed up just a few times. In nucleotides, the CDR3 is TGCAGCGTTGAAGGATTTGATGGGACCTACAATGAGCAGTTCTTC. The encoded protein is CSVEGFDGTYNEQFF. The chain joins TRBV29-1 to TRBJ2-1; D unclear. V lost 1 base and J 2 bases, leaving 12 bases between the germline ends. In germline, CDR1 is SQVTM, CDR2 ANQGSEA. This CDR3 is 15 amino acids long.

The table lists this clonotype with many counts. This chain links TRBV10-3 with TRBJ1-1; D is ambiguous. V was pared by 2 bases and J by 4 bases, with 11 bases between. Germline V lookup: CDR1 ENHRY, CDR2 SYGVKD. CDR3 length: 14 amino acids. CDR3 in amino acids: CAISEERAATEAFF. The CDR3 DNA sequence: TGTGCCATCAGTGAGGAAAGGGCTGCCACTGAAGCTTTCTTT.

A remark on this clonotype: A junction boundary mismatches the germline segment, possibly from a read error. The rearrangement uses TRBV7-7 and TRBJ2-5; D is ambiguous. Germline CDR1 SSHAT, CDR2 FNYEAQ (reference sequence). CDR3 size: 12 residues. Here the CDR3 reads CASSSSSETQYF. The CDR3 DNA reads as TGTGCTAGCAGCTCCTCATCGGAGACCCAGTACTTC.

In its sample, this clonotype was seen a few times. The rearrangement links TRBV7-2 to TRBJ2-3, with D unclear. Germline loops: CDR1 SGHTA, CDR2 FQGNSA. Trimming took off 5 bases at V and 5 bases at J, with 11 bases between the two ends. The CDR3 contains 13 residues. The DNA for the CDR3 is TGTGCCAGCAGCCCCACTGGCGTAGATACGCAGTATTTT. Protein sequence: CASSPTGVDTQYF.

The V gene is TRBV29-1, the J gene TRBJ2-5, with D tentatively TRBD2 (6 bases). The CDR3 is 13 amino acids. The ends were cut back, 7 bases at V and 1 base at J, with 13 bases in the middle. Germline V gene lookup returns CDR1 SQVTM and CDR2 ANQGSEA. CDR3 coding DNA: TGCAGCGGGAGCGGGCCCGTCCAAGAGACCCAGTACTTC. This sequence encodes CSGSGPVQETQYF.

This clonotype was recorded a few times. In DNA, the CDR3 is TGTGCCACCCGGGGGAGCTCCTATAATTCACCCCTCCACTTT. Translation gives CATRGSSYNSPLHF. The V gene is TRBV27, the J gene TRBJ1-6, with a tentative D call TRBD1 (5 bases). The CDR3 covers 14 residues. Germline CDR1 and CDR2: MNHEY and SMNVEV (reference sequence). Trimming pared 10 bases from V and 0 bases from J, leaving 10 bases between.

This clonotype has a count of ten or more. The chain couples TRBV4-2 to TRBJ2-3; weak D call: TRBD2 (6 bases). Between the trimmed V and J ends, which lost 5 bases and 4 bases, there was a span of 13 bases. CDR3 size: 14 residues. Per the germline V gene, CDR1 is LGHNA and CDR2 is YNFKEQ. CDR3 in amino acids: CASSNLGEADTQYF. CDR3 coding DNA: TGTGCCAGCAGCAACTTAGGGGAGGCAGATACGCAGTATTTT.

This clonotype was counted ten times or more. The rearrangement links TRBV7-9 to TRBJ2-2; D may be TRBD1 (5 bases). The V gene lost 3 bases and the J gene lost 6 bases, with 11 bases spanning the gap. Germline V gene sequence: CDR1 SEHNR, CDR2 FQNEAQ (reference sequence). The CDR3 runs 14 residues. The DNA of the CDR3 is TGTGCCAGCAGCTTCGACAGTAACTCCGGGGAGCTGTTTTTT. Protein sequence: CASSFDSNSGELFF.

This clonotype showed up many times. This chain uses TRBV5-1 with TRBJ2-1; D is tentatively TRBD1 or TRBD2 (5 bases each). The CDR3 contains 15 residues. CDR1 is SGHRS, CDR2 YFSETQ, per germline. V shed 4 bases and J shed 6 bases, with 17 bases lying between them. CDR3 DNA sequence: TGCGCCAGCAGCCTGGGACCTAGTCTTAGCAATGAGCAGTTCTTC. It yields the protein CASSLGPSLSNEQFF.

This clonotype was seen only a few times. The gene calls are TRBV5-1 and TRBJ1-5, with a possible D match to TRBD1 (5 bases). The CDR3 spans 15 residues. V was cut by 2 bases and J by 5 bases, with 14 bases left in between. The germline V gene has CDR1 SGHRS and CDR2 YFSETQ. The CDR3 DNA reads TGCGCCAGCAGCTTCGACTCGGGAGGGGATCAGCCCCAGCATTTT. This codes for CASSFDSGGDQPQHF.

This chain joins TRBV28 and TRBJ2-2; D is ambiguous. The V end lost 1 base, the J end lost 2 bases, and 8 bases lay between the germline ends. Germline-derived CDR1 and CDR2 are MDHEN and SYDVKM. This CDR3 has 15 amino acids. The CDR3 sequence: CASSLLYRNTGELFF. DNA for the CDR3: TGTGCCAGCAGTTTATTATACAGAAACACCGGGGAGCTGTTTTTT.

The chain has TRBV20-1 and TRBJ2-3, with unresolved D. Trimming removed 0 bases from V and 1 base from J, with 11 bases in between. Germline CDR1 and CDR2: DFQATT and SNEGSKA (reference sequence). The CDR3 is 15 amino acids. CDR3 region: CSARDASTGTDTQYF. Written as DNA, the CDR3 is TGCAGTGCTAGAGATGCATCGACTGGCACAGATACGCAGTATTTT.

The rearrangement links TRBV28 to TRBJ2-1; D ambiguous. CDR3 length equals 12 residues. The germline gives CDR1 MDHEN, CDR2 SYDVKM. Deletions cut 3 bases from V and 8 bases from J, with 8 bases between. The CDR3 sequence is CASSFVVDEQFF. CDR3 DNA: TGTGCCAGCAGTTTCGTGGTCGATGAGCAGTTCTTC.

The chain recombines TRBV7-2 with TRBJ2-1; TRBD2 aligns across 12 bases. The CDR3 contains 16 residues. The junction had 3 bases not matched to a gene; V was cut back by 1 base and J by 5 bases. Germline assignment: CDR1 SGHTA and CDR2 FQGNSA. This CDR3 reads CASSLGLAGGHNEQFF. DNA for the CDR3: TGTGCCAGCAGCTTAGGCCTAGCGGGGGGGCACAATGAGCAGTTCTTC.

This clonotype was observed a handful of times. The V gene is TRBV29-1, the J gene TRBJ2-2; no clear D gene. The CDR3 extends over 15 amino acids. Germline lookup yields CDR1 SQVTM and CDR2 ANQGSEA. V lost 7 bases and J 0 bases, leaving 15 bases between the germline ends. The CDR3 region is CSAKDNFPNTGELFF. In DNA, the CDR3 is TGCAGCGCCAAAGACAACTTTCCGAACACCGGGGAGCTGTTTTTT.

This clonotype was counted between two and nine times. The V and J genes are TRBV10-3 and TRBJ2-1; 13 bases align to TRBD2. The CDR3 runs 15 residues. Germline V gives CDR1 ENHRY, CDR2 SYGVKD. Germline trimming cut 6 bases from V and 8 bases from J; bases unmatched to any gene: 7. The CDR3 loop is CAISAGTSGNYEQFF. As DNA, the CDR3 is TGTGCCATCAGCGCCGGGACTAGCGGGAACTATGAGCAGTTCTTC.

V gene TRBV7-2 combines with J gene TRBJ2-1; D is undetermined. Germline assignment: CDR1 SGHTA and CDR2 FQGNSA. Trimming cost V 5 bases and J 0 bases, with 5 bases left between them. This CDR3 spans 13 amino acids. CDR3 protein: CASSIPSYNEQFF. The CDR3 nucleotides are TGTGCCAGCAGCATCCCCTCCTACAATGAGCAGTTCTTC.

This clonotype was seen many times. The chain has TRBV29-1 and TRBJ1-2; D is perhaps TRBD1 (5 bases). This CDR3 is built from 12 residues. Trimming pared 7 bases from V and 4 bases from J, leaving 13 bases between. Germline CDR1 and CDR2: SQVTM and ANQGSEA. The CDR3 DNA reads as TGCAGCGAGTCCAGGGTCGGCTATGGCTACACCTTC. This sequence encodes CSESRVGYGYTF.

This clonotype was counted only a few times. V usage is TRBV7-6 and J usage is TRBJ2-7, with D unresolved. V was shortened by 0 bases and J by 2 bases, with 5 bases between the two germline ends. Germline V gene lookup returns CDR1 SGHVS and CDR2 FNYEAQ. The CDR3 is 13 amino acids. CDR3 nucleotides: TGTGCCAGCAGCTTAGCGGCAGCCTACGAGCAGTACTTC. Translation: CASSLAAAYEQYF.

As DNA, the CDR3 is TGCAGTGCAACTGGGACAGGCTCTAAACTGTTTTTT. As protein: CSATGTGSKLFF. V is TRBV20-1 and J is TRBJ1-4, with 8 bases identical to TRBD1. Per germline, CDR1 DFQATT and CDR2 SNEGSKA (reference sequence). V shed 6 bases and J 11 bases; nucleotides not matched to a gene: 8. There are 12 residues in the CDR3.

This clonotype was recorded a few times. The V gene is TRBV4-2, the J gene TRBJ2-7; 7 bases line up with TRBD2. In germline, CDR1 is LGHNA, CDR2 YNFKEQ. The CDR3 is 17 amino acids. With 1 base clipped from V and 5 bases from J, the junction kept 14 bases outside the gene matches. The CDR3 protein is CASSQGAQRDSGNEQYF. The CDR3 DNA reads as TGTGCCAGCAGCCAAGGAGCTCAGCGGGACTCCGGAAACGAGCAGTACTTC.

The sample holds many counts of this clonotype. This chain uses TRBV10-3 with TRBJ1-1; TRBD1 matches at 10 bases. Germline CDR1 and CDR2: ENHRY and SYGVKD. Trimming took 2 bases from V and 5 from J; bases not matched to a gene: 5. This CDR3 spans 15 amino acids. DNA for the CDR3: TGTGCCATCAGTGAGGACAGGGGGCGGGGTACTGAAGCTTTCTTT. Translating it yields CAISEDRGRGTEAFF.

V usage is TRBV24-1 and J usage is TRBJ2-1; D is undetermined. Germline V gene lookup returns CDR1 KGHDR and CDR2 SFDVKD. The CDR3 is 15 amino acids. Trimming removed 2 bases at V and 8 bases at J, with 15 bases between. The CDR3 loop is CATSDSRSAGYEQFF. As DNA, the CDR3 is TGTGCCACCAGTGATTCCCGGTCCGCCGGCTATGAGCAGTTCTTC.

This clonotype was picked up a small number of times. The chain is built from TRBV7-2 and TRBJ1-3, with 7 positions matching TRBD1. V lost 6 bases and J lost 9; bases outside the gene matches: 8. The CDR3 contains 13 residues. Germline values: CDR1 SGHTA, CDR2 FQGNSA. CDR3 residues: CASRLRQGATIYF. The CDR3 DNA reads TGTGCCAGCAGATTACGACAGGGTGCCACCATATATTTT. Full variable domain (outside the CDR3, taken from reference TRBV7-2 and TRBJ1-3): GAGVSQSPSNKVTEKGKDVELRCDPISGHTALYWYRQSLGQGLEFLIYFQGNSAPDKSGLPSDRFSAERTGGSVSTLTIQRTQQEDSAVYLCASRLRQGATIYFGEGSWLTVV.

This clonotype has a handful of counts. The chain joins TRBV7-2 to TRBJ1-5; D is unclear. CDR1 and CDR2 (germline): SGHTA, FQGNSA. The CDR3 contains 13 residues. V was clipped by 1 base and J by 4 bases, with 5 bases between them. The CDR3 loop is CASSLDPNQPQHF. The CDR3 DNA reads TGTGCCAGCAGCTTAGACCCGAATCAGCCCCAGCATTTT.